This is a list of T cell receptor beta chains from one sample in a study of cytomegalovirus exposure and HLA in healthy donors. TCRdb's table, derived via immunoSEQ multiplex PCR, lists solely in-frame clones and lacks some. The table lists some 150,000 clones, around 84% of them singletons. What was sequenced was PBMCs. All receptors derive from a human donor in good health. Each CDR3 is given with its conserved first and last residue.

v_gene,j_gene,len,CDR3aa
TRBV5-1,TRBJ2-1,16,CASSLLRGQGNNEQFF
TRBV19,TRBJ1-1,16,CASSIRGSSLNTEAFF
TRBV9,TRBJ1-3,17,CASSPRDRAFAGNTIYF
TRBV27,TRBJ2-7,14,CASRRGQGGYEQYF
TRBV6-1,TRBJ2-7,15,CASSGKTSGSSEQYF
TRBV4-1,TRBJ2-2,15,CASKEGLAGAGELFF
TRBV2,TRBJ1-5,12,CASSDGGQPQHF
TRBV6-1,TRBJ1-4,15,CASVARTRGGEKLFF
TRBV18,TRBJ2-2,14,CASSPRDRTGELFF
TRBV6-6,TRBJ1-2,15,CASSYSGGITYGYTF
TRBV6-1,TRBJ1-1,11,CASGDRIEAFF
TRBV7-6,TRBJ1-1,15,CASSTTVGMNTEAFF
TRBV18,TRBJ2-1,15,CASSTSGGLYNEQFF
TRBV5-6,TRBJ2-7,14,CASSSTEGYYEQYF
TRBV2,TRBJ1-6,15,CASRGGRHYNSPLHF
TRBV6-5,TRBJ2-7,14,CASSYGGITYEQYF
TRBV29-1,TRBJ2-1,12,CSAAGQPGAQFF
TRBV18,TRBJ1-1,15,CASSEKNRGSTEAFF
TRBV4-2,TRBJ2-5,15,CASSSLPGAQETQYF
TRBV5-5,TRBJ1-3,15,CASSLDRGTGNTIYF
TRBV11-2,TRBJ2-3,16,CASSLAGTTNTDTQYF
TRBV4-3,TRBJ1-2,15,CASSQDSRHDYGYTF
TRBV18,TRBJ1-2,12,CASSQDPGGYTF
TRBV7-9,TRBJ1-2,15,CASSLAQTPNYGYTF
TRBV7-3,TRBJ2-1,18,CASSLRGVGTTAYNEQFF
TRBV14,TRBJ1-4,13,CASTRFRNEKLFF
TRBV7-9,TRBJ2-2,16,CASSPPEGLNTGELFF
TRBV9,TRBJ2-1,16,CASSPQIGRAGENQFF
TRBV7-2,TRBJ1-5,14,CASSQGLSNQPQHF
TRBV5-1,TRBJ2-1,19,CASSSTGGVRFKGMNEQFF
TRBV5-5,TRBJ2-7,15,CASSLSGQGTYEQYF
TRBV27,TRBJ1-1,14,CASSRGQGYGEAFF
TRBV6-5,TRBJ1-1,16,CASSYSPQGGRTEAFF
TRBV6-1,TRBJ2-3,17,CASSEARALRGTDTQYF
TRBV5-1,TRBJ1-1,13,CASRLTVNTEAFF
TRBV19,TRBJ1-5,14,CASSIKTVDQPQHF
TRBV27,TRBJ1-4,17,CASSLFRGQGSIQKLFF
TRBV18,TRBJ1-5,15,CASSPPGTGVQPQHF
TRBV5-4,TRBJ2-7,14,CASSSTAGRGEQYF
TRBV5-6,TRBJ2-5,15,CASSTPGLAVETQYF
TRBV27,TRBJ1-2,16,CASSLTSSTGPYGYTF
TRBV29-1,TRBJ2-5,14,CSAAGTSGGGTQYF
TRBV6-1,TRBJ1-2,14,CASSVRGGSGGYTF